This T cell receptor beta chain was observed in a study of siplizumab effects on memory and regulatory T cells. The method was immunoSEQ multiplex PCR; TCRdb's version includes in-frame clones alone and lacks a portion of them. The sample consists of around 100,000 clones, over 90% of them appearing once. V shed 0 bases and J 3 bases; nucleotides not matched to a gene: 5. The CDR3 extends over 17 amino acids. The germline V gene has CDR1 SGHRS and CDR2 YFSETQ. This clone appeared a single time. This clonotype was obtained from a human donor in good health. The chain links TRBV5-1 to TRBJ2-1, with 11 bases that match TRBD2. The sample taken for sequencing was non-Treg CD4+ T cells sorted from blood. The CDR3 DNA is TGCGCCAGCAGCTTGGTGGCTAGCGGGAGGATCTACAATGAGCAGTTCTTC. Translated, it gives CASSLVASGRIYNEQFF.